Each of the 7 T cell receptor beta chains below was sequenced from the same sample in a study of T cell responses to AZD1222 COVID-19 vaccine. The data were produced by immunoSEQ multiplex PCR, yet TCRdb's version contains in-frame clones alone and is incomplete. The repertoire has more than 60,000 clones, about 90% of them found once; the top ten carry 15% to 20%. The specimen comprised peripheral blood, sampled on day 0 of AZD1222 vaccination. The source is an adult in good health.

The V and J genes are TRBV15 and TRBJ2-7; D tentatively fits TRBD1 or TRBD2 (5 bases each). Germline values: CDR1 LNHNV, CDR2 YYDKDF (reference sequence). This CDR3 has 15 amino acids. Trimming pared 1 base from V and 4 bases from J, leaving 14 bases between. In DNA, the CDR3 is TGTGCCACCAGCAGAGGCGATAGCGACAGATACGAGCAGTACTTC. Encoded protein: CATSRGDSDRYEQYF.

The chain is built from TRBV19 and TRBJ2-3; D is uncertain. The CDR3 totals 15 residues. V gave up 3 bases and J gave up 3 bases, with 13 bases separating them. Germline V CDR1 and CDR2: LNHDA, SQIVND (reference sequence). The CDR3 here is CASSILAEGTDTQYF. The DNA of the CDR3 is TGTGCCAGTAGTATTTTAGCCGAAGGAACAGATACGCAGTATTTT. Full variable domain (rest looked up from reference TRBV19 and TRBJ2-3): DGGITQSPKYLFRKEGQNVTLSCEQNLNHDAMYWYRQDPGQGLRLIYYSQIVNDFQKGDIAEGYSVSREKKESFPLTVTSAQKNPTAFYLCASSILAEGTDTQYFGPGTRLTVL.

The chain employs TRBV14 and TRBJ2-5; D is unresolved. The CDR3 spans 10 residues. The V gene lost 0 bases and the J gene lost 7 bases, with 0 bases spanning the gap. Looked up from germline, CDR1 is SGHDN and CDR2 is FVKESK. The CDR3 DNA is TGTGCCAGCAGCCAAGAGACCCAGTACTTC. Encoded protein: CASSQETQYF.

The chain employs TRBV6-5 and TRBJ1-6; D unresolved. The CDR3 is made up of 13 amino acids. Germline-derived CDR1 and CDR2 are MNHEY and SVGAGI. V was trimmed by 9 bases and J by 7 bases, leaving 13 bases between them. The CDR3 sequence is CASRLQGNSPLHF. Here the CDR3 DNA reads TGTGCCAGTCGACTACAAGGCAATTCACCCCTCCACTTT.

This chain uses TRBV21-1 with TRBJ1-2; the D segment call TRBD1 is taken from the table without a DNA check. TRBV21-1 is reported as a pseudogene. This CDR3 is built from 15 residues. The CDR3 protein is CASSKALWDSYGYTF. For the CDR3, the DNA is TGTGCCAGCAGCAAAGCGCTTTGGGACAGCTATGGCTACACCTTC.

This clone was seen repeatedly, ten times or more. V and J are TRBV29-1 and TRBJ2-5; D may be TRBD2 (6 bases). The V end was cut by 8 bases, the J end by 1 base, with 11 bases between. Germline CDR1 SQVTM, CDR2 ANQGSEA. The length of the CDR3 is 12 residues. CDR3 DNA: TGCAGCCCCATCGGGGGCCAAGAGACCCAGTACTTC. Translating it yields CSPIGGQETQYF.

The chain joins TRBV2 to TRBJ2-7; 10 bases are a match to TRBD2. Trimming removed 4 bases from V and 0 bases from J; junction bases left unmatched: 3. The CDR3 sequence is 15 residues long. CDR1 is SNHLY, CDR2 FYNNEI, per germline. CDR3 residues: CASSALAGASYEQYF. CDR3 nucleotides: TGTGCCAGCAGTGCCCTAGCGGGGGCCTCCTACGAGCAGTACTTC. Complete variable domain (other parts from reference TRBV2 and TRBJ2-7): EPEVTQTPSHQVTQMGQEVILRCVPISNHLYFYWYRQILGQKVEFLVSFYNNEISEKSEIFDDQFSVERPDGSNFTLKIRSTKLEDSAMYFCASSALAGASYEQYFGPGTRLTVT.